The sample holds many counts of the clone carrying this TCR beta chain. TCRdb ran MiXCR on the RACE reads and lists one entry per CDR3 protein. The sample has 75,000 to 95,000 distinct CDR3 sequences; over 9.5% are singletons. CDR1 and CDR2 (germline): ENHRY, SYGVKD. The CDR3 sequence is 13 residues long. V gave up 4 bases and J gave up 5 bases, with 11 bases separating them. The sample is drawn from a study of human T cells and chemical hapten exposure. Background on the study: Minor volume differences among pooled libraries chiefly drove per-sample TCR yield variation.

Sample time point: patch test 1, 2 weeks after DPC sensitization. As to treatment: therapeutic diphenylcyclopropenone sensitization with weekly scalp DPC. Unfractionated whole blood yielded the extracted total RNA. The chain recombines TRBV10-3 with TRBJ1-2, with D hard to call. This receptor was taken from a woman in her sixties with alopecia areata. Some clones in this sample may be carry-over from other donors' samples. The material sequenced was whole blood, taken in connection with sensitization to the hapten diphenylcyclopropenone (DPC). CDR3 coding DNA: TGTGCCATCAGTGTTCCAGGCGTTTATGGCTACACCTTC. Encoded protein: CAISVPGVYGYTF.